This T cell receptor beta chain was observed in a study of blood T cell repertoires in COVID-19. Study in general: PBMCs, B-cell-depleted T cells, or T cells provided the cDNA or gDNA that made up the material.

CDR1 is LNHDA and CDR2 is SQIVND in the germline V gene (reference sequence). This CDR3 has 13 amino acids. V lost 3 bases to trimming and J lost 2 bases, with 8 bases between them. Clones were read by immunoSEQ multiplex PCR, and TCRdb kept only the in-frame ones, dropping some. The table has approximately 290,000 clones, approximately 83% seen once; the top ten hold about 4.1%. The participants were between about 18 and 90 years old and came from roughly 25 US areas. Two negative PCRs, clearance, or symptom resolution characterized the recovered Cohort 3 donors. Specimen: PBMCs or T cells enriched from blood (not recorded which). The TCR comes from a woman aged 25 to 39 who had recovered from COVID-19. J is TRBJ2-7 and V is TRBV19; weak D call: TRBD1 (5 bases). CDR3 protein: CASSIGQAYEQYF. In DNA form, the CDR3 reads TGTGCCAGTAGTATTGGACAAGCCTACGAGCAGTACTTC.